This T cell receptor (beta chain) originates from a study of cytomegalovirus exposure and HLA in healthy donors. Study-wide findings and caveats: Relative to equally common others, HLA-associated TCR beta chains showed greater clonal expansion in a later analysis.

Germline CDR1 MGHRA, CDR2 YSYEKL. Trimming pared 2 bases from V and 9 bases from J, leaving 14 bases between. This CDR3 contains 15 residues. This clone showed up just a few times. As yet, its antigen is unknown. Vbeta (60) and Jbeta (13) primers were used in the PCR. Methods used by the authors: Around 11 million of tens of millions of unique TCR beta chains were shared, per a later count. The method was immunoSEQ multiplex PCR; TCRdb's version includes in-frame clones alone and lacks a portion of them. D and trimming were read from the DNA, whereas the V and J calls and clone size are those reported in that table. The sample lists about 120,000 clones; 65% to 75% were seen once.

The chain combines TRBV4-1 with TRBJ1-6; possibly TRBD1 for D (5 bases). This receptor was identified in a man aged 25 to 40 in good health and CMV-seropositive. The sequenced material came from PBMCs. The CDR3 spells CASSQLLQGGSPLHF. CDR3 sequence (DNA): TGCGCCAGCAGCCAACTTCTTCAGGGCGGTTCACCCCTCCACTTT.